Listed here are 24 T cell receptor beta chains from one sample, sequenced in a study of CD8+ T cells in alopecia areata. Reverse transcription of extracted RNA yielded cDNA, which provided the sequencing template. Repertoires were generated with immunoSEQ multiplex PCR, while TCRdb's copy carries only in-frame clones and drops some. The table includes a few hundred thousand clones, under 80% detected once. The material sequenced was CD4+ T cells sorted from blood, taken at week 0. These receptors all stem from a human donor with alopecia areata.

The chain's CDR3 is CASSPRGTEAFF. The CDR3 DNA follows: TGTGCCAGCAGCCCTCGGGGGACTGAAGCTTTCTTT. The chain is built from TRBV9 and TRBJ1-1; maybe TRBD1 (5 bases). Trimming took off 4 bases at V and 5 bases at J, with 9 bases between the two ends. Germline V lookup: CDR1 SGDLS, CDR2 YYNGEE. The CDR3 is 12 residues long. The full variable domain, completed using reference TRBV9 and TRBJ1-1, is DSGVTQTPKHLITATGQRVTLRCSPRSGDLSVYWYQQSLDQGLQFLIQYYNGEERAKGNILERFSAQQFPDLHSELNLSSLELGDSALYFCASSPRGTEAFFGQGTRLTVV.

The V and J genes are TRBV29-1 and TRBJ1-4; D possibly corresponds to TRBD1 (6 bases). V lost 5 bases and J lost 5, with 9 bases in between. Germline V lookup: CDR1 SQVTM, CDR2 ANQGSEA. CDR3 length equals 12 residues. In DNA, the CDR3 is TGCAGCGTTCGGGGGCAAAATGAAAAACTGTTTTTT. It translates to CSVRGQNEKLFF.

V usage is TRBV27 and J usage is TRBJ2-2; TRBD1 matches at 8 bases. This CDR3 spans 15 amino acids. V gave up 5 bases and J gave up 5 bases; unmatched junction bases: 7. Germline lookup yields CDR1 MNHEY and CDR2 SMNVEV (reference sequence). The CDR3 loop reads CASSGQGPITGELFF. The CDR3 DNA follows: TGTGCCAGCAGTGGACAGGGACCAATTACCGGGGAGCTGTTTTTT.

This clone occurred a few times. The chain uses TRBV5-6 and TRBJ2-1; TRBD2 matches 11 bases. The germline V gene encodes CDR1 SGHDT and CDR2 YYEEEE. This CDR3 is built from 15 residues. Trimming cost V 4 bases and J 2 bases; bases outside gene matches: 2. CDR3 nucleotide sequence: TGTGCCAGCAGCGTAGCGGGGGGGCCCTACAATGAGCAGTTCTTC. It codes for CASSVAGGPYNEQFF. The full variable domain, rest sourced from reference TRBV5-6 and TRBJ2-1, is DAGVTQSPTHLIKTRGQQVTLRCSPKSGHDTVSWYQQALGQGPQFIFQYYEEEERQRGNFPDRFSGHQFPNYSSELNVNALLLGDSALYLCASSVAGGPYNEQFFGPGTRLTVL.

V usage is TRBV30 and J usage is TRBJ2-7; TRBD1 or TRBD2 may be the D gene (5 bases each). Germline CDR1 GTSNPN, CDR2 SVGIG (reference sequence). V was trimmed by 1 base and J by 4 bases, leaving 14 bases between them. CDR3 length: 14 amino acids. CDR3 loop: CAWSAGTGRYEQYF. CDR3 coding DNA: TGTGCCTGGAGTGCCGGGACCGGCAGGTACGAGCAGTACTTC.

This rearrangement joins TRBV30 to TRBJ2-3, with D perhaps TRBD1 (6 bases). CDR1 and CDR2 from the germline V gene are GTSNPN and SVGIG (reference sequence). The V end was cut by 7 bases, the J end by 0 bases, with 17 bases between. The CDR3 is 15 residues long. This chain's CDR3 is CASSLGAVSTDTQYF. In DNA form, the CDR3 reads TGTGCCTCTAGTCTGGGGGCCGTGAGCACAGATACGCAGTATTTT.

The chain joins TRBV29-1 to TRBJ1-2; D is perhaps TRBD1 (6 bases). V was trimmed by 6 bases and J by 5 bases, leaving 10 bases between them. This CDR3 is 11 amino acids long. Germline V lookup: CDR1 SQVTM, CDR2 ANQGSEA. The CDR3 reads CSVWDMYGYTF. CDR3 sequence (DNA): TGCAGCGTATGGGACATGTATGGCTACACCTTC.

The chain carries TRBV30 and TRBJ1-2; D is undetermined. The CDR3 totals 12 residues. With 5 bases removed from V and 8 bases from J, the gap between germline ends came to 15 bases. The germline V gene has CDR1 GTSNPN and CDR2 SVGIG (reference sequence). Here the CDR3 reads CAWGRTQRGYTF. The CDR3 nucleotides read TGTGCCTGGGGACGAACTCAGAGAGGCTACACCTTC.

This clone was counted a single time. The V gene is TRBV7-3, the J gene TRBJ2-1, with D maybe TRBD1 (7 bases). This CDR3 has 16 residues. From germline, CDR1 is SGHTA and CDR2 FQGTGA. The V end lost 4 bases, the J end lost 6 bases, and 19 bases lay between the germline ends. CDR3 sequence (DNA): TGTGCCAGCAGCTCAGGGGACTTACAGGGGTCCAATGAGCAGTTCTTC. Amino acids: CASSSGDLQGSNEQFF.

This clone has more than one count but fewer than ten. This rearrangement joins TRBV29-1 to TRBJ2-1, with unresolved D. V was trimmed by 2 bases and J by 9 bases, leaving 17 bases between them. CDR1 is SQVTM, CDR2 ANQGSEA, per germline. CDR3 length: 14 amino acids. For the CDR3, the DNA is TGCAGCGTTGAACTTTCGGCCCCGTTGGGTGAGCAGTTCTTC. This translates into CSVELSAPLGEQFF.

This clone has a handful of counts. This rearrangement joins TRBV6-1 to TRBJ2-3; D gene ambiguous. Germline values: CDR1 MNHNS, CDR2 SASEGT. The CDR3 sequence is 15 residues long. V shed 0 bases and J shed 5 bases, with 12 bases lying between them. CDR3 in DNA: TGTGCCAGCAGTGAAGCAGGGTTTAGGGAAGATACGCAGTATTTT. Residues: CASSEAGFREDTQYF.

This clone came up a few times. CDR3 DNA: TGTGCCATCAGTGAGTTCGGGGTGGTTCAGCCCCAGCATTTT. Encoded protein: CAISEFGVVQPQHF. The chain has TRBV10-3 and TRBJ1-5; no clear D gene. CDR1 is ENHRY, CDR2 SYGVKD, per germline. V lost 1 base, J lost 6 bases, and 10 bases lay in between. The CDR3 runs to 14 residues.

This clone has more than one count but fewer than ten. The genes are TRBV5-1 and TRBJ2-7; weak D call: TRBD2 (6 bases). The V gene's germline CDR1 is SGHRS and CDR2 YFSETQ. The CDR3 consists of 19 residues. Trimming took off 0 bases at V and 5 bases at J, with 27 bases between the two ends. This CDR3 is CASSLAPSSEGGGLDEQYF. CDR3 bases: TGCGCCAGCAGCTTGGCCCCATCTAGCGAAGGCGGCGGGTTGGACGAGCAGTACTTC.

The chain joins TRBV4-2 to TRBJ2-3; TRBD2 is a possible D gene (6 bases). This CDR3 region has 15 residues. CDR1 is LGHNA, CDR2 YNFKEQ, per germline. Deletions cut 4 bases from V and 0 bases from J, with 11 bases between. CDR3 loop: CASSPGGTSTDTQYF. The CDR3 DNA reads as TGTGCCAGCAGCCCCGGCGGGACTAGCACAGATACGCAGTATTTT.

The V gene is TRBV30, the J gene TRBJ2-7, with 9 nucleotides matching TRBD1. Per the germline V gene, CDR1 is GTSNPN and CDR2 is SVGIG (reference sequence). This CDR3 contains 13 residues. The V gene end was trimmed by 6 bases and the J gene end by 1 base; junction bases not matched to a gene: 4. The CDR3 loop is CACMGTGSYEQYF. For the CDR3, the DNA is TGTGCCTGTATGGGGACAGGGTCCTACGAGCAGTACTTC. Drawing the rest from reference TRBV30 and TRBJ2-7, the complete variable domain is SQTIHQWPATLVQPVGSPLSLECTVEGTSNPNLYWYRQAAGRGLQLLFYSVGIGQISSEVPQNLSASRPQDRQFILSSKKLLLSDSGFYLCACMGTGSYEQYFGPGTRLTVT.

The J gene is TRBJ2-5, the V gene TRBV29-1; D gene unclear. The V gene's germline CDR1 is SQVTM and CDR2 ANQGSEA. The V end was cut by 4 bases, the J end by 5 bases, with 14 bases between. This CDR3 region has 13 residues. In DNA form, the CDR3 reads TGCAGCGTTGGAAGGGCACGAGAGGAGACCCAGTACTTC. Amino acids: CSVGRAREETQYF.

The CDR3 spells CASRGIKDNEQFF. The CDR3 coding sequence is TGTGCCAGCAGGGGAATTAAGGACAATGAGCAGTTCTTC. The chain is built from TRBV27 and TRBJ2-1; D gene unclear. V was clipped by 6 bases and J by 5 bases, with 11 bases between them. The CDR3 runs to 13 residues. From germline, CDR1 is MNHEY and CDR2 SMNVEV (reference sequence).

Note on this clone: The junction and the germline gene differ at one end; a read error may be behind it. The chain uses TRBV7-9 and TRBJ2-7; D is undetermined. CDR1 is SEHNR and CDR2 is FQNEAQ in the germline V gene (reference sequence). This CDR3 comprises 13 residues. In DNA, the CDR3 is TGTGCCAGCAGCCCCTCGGTCTCCCACGAGCAGTACTTC. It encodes CASSPSVSHEQYF.

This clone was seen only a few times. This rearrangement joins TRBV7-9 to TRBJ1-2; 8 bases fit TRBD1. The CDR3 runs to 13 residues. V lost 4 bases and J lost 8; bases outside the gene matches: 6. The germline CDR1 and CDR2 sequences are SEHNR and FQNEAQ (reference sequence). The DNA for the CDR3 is TGTGCCAGCAGCTACGGACAGGGAGAGGGCTACACCTTC. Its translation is CASSYGQGEGYTF.

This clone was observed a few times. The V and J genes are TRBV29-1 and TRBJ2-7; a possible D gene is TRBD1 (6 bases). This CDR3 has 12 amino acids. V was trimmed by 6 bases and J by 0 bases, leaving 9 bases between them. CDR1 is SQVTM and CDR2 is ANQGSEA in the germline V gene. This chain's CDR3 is CSVRTVSYEQYF. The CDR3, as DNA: TGCAGCGTGCGGACAGTCTCCTACGAGCAGTACTTC.

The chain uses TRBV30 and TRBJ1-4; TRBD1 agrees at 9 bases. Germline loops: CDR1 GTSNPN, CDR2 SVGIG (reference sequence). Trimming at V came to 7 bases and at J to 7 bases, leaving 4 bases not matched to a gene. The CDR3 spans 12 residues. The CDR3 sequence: CALGQGGEKLFF. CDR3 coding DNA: TGTGCCTTGGGACAGGGCGGTGAAAAACTGTTTTTT.

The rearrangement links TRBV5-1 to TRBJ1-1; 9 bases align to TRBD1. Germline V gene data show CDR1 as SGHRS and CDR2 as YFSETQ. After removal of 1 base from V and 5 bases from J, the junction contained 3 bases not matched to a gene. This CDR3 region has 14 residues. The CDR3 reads CASSLSGQGTEAFF. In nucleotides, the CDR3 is TGCGCCAGCAGCTTGTCAGGACAGGGGACTGAAGCTTTCTTT.

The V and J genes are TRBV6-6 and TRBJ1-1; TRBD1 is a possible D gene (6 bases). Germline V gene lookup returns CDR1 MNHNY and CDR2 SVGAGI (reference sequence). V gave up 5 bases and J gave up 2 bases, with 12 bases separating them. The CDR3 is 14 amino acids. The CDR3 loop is CASSIRQDNTEAFF. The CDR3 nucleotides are TGTGCCAGCAGTATACGACAGGACAACACTGAAGCTTTCTTT.

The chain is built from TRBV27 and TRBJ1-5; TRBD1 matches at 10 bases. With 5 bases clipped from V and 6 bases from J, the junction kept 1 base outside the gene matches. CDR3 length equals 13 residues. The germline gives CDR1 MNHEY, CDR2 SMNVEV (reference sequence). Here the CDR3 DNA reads TGTGCCAGCAGTGACAGGGGGCGTCAGCCCCAGCATTTT. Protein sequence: CASSDRGRQPQHF.